The entry that follows covers one TCR beta chain sequence. The antigen this receptor binds is unknown. One base away there is no much larger clone; base qualities are not given. There are 20 amino acids in the CDR3, from cysteine to phenylalanine inclusive. Only the CDR3 DNA stays, 60 bases, in frame from base 1. Trimming removed 6 bases from V and 1 base from J; the gene matches leave 17 bases unexplained. The germline V gene gives CDR1 as MDHEN and CDR2 as SYDVKM. This sample was taken from a study of OX40 agonist ivuxolimab in advanced cancers. At the level of the whole study: Ivuxolimab was an agonistic, fully human IgG2 monoclonal antibody directed against OX40 (CD134), a costimulatory receptor. The paper covers the monotherapy dose-escalation part of the phase I ivuxolimab trial, which included N ≈ 57 patients. Prior anti-PD-1, anti-PD-L1 or anti-CTLA-4 therapy was permitted, and about two fifths of dose-escalation patients had received checkpoint inhibitors. Intravenous ivuxolimab was administered to patients every 2 weeks at six dose levels: 0.01, 0.1, 0.3, 1.5, 3 and 10 mg/kg. Partial responses were achieved by three dose-escalation patients, of whom one had hepatocellular carcinoma and two had cutaneous melanoma. Of the 50 or so patients in dose escalation, 19 had hepatocellular carcinoma, some 15 had melanoma, 9 had renal cell carcinoma and 9 had head and neck cancer. A male proportion of about 79% and a mean age of approximately 60 years, ranging from about 20 to 79, were recorded for the dose-escalation cohort. The point of sequencing TCRbeta in the periphery was to test whether ivuxolimab changed TCR sequence diversity and drove clonal T-cell expansion. Overall study outcomes, separate from this receptor: The antigen specificity of the clonally expanded peripheral T cells was not determined. After ivuxolimab, CD8+ T cells had more expanded clones than CD4+ T cells on average. Low levels of normalized T-cell clonal expansion were also seen in some patients who did not respond. In the 0.1-3.0 mg/kg groups, partial responders had among the lowest normalized peripheral clonal expansion, particularly in CD8+ T cells. At doses of 0.1 to 3.0 mg/kg, clonal expansion of both CD4+ and CD8+ blood T cells was observed from baseline to week 6.

To sequence the TCRbeta CDR3 region, genomic DNA was isolated from the sorted cells. The immunoSEQ Assay was used for sequencing of TCRbeta CDR3 regions. Imported from immuneACCESS, the table was reduced by TCRdb to in-frame sequences with V and J called. These copies leave out some clones; in studies compared against another copy, an unresolved V gene accounts for under half, and the cause of the remainder is not known. The sample data list tens of thousands of clones, and over 75% of these were observed just once. In total, the top ten clones hold about 4% of the sample. The trial excluded patients who had a history of autoimmune disease or who were on systemic immunosuppression. Peripheral blood for TCR sequencing was collected from all dose cohorts at baseline, on cycle 4 day 1, and on cycle 7 day 1. Samples came from an open-label, multicenter, first-in-human phase I dose-escalation trial of ivuxolimab. Adults with locally advanced or metastatic melanoma, renal cell, hepatocellular, or head and neck squamous cell carcinoma were enrolled in the trial. Before TCR sequencing, CD4+ T cells and CD8+ T cells were sorted from peripheral blood as separate populations.

Recombination linked TRBV28 to TRBJ2-2; TRBD2 lines up with 10 middle nucleotides. The TCR originated in an adult with an advanced solid tumor such as melanoma, head and neck, liver or kidney cancer. This specimen consisted of CD4+ or CD8+ T cells sorted from blood, obtained in a trial of the OX40 agonist ivuxolimab. The DNA reads as follows: TGTGCCAGCAGCTCCGGACTAGCGGTTCTGAGCCTCAAGAACACCGGGGAGCTGTTTTTT. The resulting protein is CASSSGLAVLSLKNTGELFF.